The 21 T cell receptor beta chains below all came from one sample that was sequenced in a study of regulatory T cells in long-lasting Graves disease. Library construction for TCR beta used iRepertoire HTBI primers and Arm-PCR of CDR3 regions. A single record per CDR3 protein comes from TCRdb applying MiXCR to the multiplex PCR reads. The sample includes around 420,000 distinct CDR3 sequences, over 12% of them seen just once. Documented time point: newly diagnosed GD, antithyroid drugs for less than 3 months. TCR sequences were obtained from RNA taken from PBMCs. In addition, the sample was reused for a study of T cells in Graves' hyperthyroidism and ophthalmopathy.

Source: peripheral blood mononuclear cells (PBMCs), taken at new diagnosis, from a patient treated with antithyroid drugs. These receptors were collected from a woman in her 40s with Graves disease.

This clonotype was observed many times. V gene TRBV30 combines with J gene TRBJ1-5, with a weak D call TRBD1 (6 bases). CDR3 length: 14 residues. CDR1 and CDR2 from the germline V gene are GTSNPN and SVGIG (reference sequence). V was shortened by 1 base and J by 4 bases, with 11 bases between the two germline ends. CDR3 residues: CAWSGGGWNQPQHF. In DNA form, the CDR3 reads TGTGCCTGGAGTGGAGGGGGTTGGAATCAGCCCCAGCATTTT.

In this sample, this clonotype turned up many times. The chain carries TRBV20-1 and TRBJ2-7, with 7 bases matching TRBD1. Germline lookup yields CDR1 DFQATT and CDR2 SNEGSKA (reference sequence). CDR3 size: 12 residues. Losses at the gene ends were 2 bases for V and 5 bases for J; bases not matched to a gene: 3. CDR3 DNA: TGCAGTGCTAGAAAACAGGGGAACGAGCAGTACTTC. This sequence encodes CSARKQGNEQYF.

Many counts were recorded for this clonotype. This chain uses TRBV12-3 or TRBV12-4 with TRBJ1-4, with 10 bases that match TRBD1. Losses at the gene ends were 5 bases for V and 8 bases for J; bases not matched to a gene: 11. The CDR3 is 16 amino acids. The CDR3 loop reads CASSPLGQGVGEKLFF. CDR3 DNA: TGTGCCAGCAGTCCCCTCGGACAGGGGGTTGGGGAAAAACTGTTTTTT.

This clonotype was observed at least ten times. The CDR3 here is CASRETSGRAWSTGANVLTF. The CDR3, as DNA: TGTGCCAGCAGGGAAACTAGCGGGAGGGCCTGGAGCACTGGGGCCAACGTCCTGACTTTC. The chain couples TRBV2 to TRBJ2-6; 13 bases map to TRBD2. There are 20 residues in the CDR3. V shed 6 bases, J shed 2 bases, and the junction held 13 bases outside the gene matches. In germline, CDR1 is SNHLY, CDR2 FYNNEI.

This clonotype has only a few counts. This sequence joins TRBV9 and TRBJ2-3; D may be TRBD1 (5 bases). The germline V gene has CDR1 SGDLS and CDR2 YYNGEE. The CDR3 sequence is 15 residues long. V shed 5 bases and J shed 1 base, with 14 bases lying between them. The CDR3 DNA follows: TGTGCCAGCAGTCTTGGACACCGCCGCACAGATACGCAGTATTTT. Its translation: CASSLGHRRTDTQYF.

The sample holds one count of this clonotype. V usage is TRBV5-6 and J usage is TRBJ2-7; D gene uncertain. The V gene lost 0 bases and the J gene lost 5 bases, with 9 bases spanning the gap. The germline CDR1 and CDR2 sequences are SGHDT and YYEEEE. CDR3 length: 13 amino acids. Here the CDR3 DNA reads TGTGCCAGCAGCTTGGCCAAAGGCAACGAGCAGTACTTC. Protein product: CASSLAKGNEQYF.

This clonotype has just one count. The CDR3 nucleotides read TGTGCCATCAGTAGGGCGGGAGGGGAAGATACGCAGTATTTT. Translating it yields CAISRAGGEDTQYF. V and J are TRBV10-3 and TRBJ2-3, with 9 bases fitting TRBD2. The trim removed 5 bases at V and 5 bases at J, leaving 5 bases unmatched. The CDR3 contains 14 residues. The germline gives CDR1 ENHRY, CDR2 SYGVKD.

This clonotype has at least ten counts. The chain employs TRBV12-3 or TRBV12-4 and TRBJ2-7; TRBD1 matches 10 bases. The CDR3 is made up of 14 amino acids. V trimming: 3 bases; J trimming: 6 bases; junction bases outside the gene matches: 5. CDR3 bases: TGTGCCAGCAGTTTTAGAGACAGGGGGCGCGAGCAGTACTTC. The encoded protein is CASSFRDRGREQYF.

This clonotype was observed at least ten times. Here the CDR3 reads CASSSWTRNEQYF. The DNA for the CDR3 is TGTGCCAGTAGTAGTTGGACACGGAACGAGCAGTACTTC. This chain links TRBV19 with TRBJ2-7, with a weak D call TRBD1 (5 bases). Trimming removed 4 bases from V and 5 bases from J, with 12 bases in between. CDR1 and CDR2 (germline): LNHDA, SQIVND (reference sequence). The CDR3 is 13 amino acids.

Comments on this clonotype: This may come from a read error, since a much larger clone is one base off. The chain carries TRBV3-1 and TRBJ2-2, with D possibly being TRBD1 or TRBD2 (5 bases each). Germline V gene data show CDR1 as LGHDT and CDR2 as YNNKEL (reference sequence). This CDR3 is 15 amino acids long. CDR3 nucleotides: TGTGCCAGCAGCCCTCCGGGCCCTGGGGCCGGGGAGCTGCTTTTT. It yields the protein CASSPPGPGAGELLF.

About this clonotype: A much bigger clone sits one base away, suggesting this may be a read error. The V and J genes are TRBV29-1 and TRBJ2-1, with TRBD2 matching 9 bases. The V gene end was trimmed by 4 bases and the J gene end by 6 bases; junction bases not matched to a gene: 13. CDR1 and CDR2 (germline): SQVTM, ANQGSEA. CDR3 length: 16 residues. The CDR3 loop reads CSVGGGLAVYRNEQFF. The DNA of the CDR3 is TGCAGCGTTGGGGGGGGACTAGCCGTCTACCGCAATGAGCAGTTCTTC.

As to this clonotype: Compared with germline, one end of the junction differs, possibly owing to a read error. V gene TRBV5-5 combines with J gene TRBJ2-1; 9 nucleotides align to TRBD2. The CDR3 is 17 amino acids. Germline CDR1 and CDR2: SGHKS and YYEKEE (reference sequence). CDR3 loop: CASSQDSGLAPYNEQFF. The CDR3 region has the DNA TGCGCCAGCAGCCAAGATAGTGGACTAGCGCCCTACAATGAGCAGTTCTTC.

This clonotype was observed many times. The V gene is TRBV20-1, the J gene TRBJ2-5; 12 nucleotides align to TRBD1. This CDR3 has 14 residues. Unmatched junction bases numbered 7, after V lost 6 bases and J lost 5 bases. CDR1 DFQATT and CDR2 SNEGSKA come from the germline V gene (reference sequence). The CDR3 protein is CSAIRDRGLETQYF. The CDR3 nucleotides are TGCAGTGCAATCCGGGACAGGGGGCTTGAGACCCAGTACTTC.

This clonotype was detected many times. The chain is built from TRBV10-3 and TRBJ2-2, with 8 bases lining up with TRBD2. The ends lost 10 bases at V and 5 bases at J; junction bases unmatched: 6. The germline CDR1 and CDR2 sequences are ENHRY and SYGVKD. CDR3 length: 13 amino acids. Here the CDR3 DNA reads TGTGCCACCCAGCGGGAGTCGACCGGGGAGCTGTTTTTT. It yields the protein CATQRESTGELFF.

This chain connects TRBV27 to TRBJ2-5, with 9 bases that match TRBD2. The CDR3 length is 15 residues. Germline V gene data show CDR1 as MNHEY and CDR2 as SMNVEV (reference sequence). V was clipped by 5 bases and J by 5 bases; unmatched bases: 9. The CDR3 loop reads CASSPISGRLETQYF. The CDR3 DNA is TGTGCCAGCAGTCCTATTAGCGGGAGATTGGAGACCCAGTACTTC.

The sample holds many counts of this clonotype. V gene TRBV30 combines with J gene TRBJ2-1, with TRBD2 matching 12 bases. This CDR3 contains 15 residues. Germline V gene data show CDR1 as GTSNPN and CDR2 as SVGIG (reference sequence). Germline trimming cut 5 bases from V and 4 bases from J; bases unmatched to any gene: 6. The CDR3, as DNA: TGTGCCTGGGCTTTCGGACTAGCGGGATACAATGAGCAGTTCTTC. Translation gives CAWAFGLAGYNEQFF.

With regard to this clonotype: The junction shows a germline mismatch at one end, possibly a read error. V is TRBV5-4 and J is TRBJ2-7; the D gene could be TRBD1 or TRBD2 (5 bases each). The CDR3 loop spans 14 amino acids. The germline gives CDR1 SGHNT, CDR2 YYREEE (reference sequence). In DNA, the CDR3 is TGTGCCAGCAGCCACGGGAATCTGGACAACGAGCACTACTTC. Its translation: CASSHGNLDNEHYF.

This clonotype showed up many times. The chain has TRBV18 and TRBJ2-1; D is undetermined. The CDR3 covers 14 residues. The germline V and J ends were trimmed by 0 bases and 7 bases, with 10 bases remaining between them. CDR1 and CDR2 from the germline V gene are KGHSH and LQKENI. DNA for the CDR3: TGTGCCAGCTCACCACCGGCTTTTGCGAATGAGCAGTTCTTC. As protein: CASSPPAFANEQFF. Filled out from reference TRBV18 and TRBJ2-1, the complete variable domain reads NAGVMQNPRHLVRRRGQEARLRCSPMKGHSHVYWYRQLPEEGLKFMVYLQKENIIDESGMPKERFSAEFPKEGPSILRIQQVVRGDSAAYFCASSPPAFANEQFFGPGTRLTVL.

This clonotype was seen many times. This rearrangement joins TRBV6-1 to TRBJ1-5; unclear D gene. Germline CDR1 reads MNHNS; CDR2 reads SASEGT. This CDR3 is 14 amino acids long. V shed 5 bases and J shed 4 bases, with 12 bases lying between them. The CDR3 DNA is TGTGCCAGCAGTCGGGCTCAAACAAATCAGCCCCAGCATTTT. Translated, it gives CASSRAQTNQPQHF.

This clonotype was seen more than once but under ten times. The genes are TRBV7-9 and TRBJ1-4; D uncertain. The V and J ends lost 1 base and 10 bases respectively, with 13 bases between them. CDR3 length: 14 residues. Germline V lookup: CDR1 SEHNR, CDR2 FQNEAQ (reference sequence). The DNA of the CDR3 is TGTGCCAGCAGCTTAGGGAGGACTGCGGGAAAACTGTTTTTT. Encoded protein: CASSLGRTAGKLFF.

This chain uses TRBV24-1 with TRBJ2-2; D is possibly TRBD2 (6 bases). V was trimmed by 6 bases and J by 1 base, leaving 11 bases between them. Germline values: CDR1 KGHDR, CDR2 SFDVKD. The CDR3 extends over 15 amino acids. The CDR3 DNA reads TGTGCCACCAGTAGAGGAGCGGGGAACACCGGGGAGCTGTTTTTT. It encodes CATSRGAGNTGELFF.